These T cell receptor beta chains were read from a single sample in a study of blood T cell repertoires in COVID-19. The data were produced by immunoSEQ multiplex PCR, yet TCRdb's version contains in-frame clones alone and is incomplete. The sample comprises around 220,000 clones, approximately 78% of which are singletons, and less than 9.5% rests with the top ten. The sequenced sample consisted of peripheral blood. The receptor set was obtained from a woman over 75 with COVID-19, enrolled during active disease. Both conserved end residues are part of each CDR3.

TRBV7-9,TRBJ1-1,CASSLRSATEAFF
TRBV6-4,TRBJ2-7,CASSPSGAGRQYF
TRBV5-4,TRBJ2-4,CASSNLLLAGGPENIQYF
TRBV7-9,TRBJ1-1,CASSFSVRGTEAFF
TRBV11-2,TRBJ2-7,CASSWGPGIFEQYF
TRBV21-1,TRBJ2-7,CASSKSPNFYEQYF
TRBV5-1,TRBJ2-1,CASSFRPVNEQFF
TRBV5-4,TRBJ2-2,CASSPTPDRVNTGELFF
TRBV14,TRBJ1-6,CASSQGGPIRGNSPLHF
TRBV7-8,TRBJ2-3,CASTRTGMFTDTQYF
TRBV6-5,TRBJ2-2,CATTRQTGGTGELFF
TRBV19,TRBJ2-1,CASSKLGTSVNEQFF
TRBV7-2,TRBJ2-1,CASSPRPSGGDNEQFF
TRBV5-1,TRBJ2-1,CASSLMGQGNEQFF
TRBV4-1,TRBJ1-4,CASSQQYADEEEKLFF